This T cell receptor beta chain was recorded in a study of shared clonotypes between healthy human individuals. Study context: Each donor had three CD4 naive, three CD4 memory, two CD8 naive and one CD8 memory plate. Study conclusions and caveats: Sorted-subset sequencing, rarefaction showed, was incomplete despite large depth.

The junction had 5 bases not matched to a gene; V was cut back by 6 bases and J by 3 bases. Germline V CDR1 and CDR2: SNHLY, FYNNEI. This CDR3 contains 15 residues. A word on this clone: Its antigen is not identified.

Data came from immunoSEQ multiplex PCR; TCRdb stores just in-frame clones and leaves some out. The sample shows some 2,100,000 clones, more than 90% of them seen only once. Sequenced input: naive CD4+ T cells sorted from blood. Described subset: CD45RA+ positively selected. The V and J genes are TRBV2 and TRBJ1-4, with TRBD1 matching over 9 bases. This TCR derives from a man aged 18 to 29 in good health. The CDR3 nucleotides are TGTGCCAGCAGGAGGACAGGGGATTCTAATGAAAAACTGTTTTTT. This codes for CASRRTGDSNEKLFF.